The T cell receptor (beta chain) under discussion was sequenced for a study of T cell changes during pregnancy in multiple sclerosis. This clone was counted a single time. With 3 bases removed from V and 1 base from J, the gap between germline ends came to 7 bases. The CDR3 contains 13 residues. The germline gives CDR1 KGHSH, CDR2 LQKENI. Using immunoSEQ multiplex PCR, the repertoire was profiled, and TCRdb retains in-frame clones only, with some absent. This table holds tens of thousands of clones, around 92% found once. The sequence was collected from a female donor with multiple sclerosis, enrolled in a pregnancy study. Sequencing was performed on CD4+ T cells from peripheral blood mononuclear cells, taken in the third trimester of pregnancy. J is TRBJ2-7 and V is TRBV18, with a possible D match to TRBD1 (6 bases). The CDR3 is CASSPQGSYEQYF. The CDR3 nucleotides read TGTGCCAGCTCACCGCAGGGGTCCTACGAGCAGTACTTC.